A single sample gave rise to the 21 T cell receptor beta chains below, sequenced in a study of blood T cell repertoires in COVID-19. Clones were read by immunoSEQ multiplex PCR, and TCRdb kept only the in-frame ones, dropping some. The table shows approximately 150,000 clones, with roughly 85% occurring only once. Sequencing was carried out using peripheral blood. The source of these receptors is a human donor with acute or convalescent COVID-19. The donor label of this sample is uncertain.

The V and J genes are TRBV19 and TRBJ1-1, with no clear D. Germline V gene lookup returns CDR1 LNHDA and CDR2 SQIVND (reference sequence). The CDR3 runs 12 residues. Trimming pared 3 bases from V and 5 bases from J, leaving 7 bases between. The CDR3 loop is CASSIIDTEAFF. The DNA of the CDR3 is TGTGCCAGTAGTATTATAGATACTGAAGCTTTCTTT.

V usage is TRBV18 and J usage is TRBJ1-2, with D possibly TRBD1 on 6 matching bases. CDR3 length: 15 residues. V was trimmed by 4 bases and J by 4 bases, leaving 16 bases between them. Germline V gene lookup returns CDR1 KGHSH and CDR2 LQKENI. The CDR3 DNA sequence: TGTGCCAGCTCACGGGATTTAGGGGGAAGCTATGGCTACACCTTC. It is translated as CASSRDLGGSYGYTF.

V and J are TRBV30 and TRBJ1-3; 9 bases are a match to TRBD1. This CDR3 has 15 amino acids. CDR1 is GTSNPN and CDR2 is SVGIG in the germline V gene (reference sequence). With V trimmed by 2 bases and J by 3 bases, 5 bases remained unmatched. The CDR3 DNA is TGTGCCTGGAGTAAGGGACAGGGTGTTGGAAACACCATATATTTT. Its protein is CAWSKGQGVGNTIYF. The whole variable domain, filled in from reference TRBV30 and TRBJ1-3, reads SQTIHQWPATLVQPVGSPLSLECTVEGTSNPNLYWYRQAAGRGLQLLFYSVGIGQISSEVPQNLSASRPQDRQFILSSKKLLLSDSGFYLCAWSKGQGVGNTIYFGEGSWLTVV.

The chain is built from TRBV27 and TRBJ1-2; possible D gene TRBD1, 5 bases. This CDR3 contains 14 residues. Germline values: CDR1 MNHEY, CDR2 SMNVEV (reference sequence). Trimming cost V 3 bases and J 4 bases, with 12 bases left between them. The CDR3 DNA reads as TGTGCCAGCAGTTTCTTAGACAGTTCCTATGGCTACACCTTC. Protein sequence: CASSFLDSSYGYTF.

This clone was picked up one time. V gene TRBV19 combines with J gene TRBJ1-5; D uncertain. The CDR3 loop spans 13 amino acids. V lost 7 bases, J lost 0 bases, and 7 bases lay in between. Germline V lookup: CDR1 LNHDA, CDR2 SQIVND (reference sequence). CDR3 protein: CASTQNSNQPQHF. As DNA, the CDR3 is TGTGCCAGTACACAGAATAGCAATCAGCCCCAGCATTTT.

The V gene is TRBV7-6, the J gene TRBJ1-5; D uncertain. Deletions cut 0 bases from V and 1 base from J, with 4 bases between. CDR3 length equals 14 residues. Germline loops: CDR1 SGHVS, CDR2 FNYEAQ. The DNA for the CDR3 is TGTGCCAGCAGCTTAGCTCCGAGCAATCAGCCCCAGCATTTT. Amino acids: CASSLAPSNQPQHF.

This rearrangement joins TRBV4-1 to TRBJ1-2; 9 nucleotides align to TRBD1. The CDR3 is 17 amino acids. Trimming at V came to 1 base and at J to 1 base, leaving 7 bases not matched to a gene. Germline values: CDR1 MGHRA, CDR2 YSYEKL. The CDR3 DNA sequence: TGCGCCAGCAGCCAAGGGGCCCAGGACAGGGGTAACTATGGCTACACCTTC. Amino acids: CASSQGAQDRGNYGYTF.

The J gene is TRBJ1-2, the V gene TRBV25-1; D gene ambiguous. V lost 5 bases and J 3 bases, leaving 13 bases between the germline ends. The CDR3 runs to 14 residues. The germline V gene encodes CDR1 MGHDK and CDR2 SYGVNS. In DNA form, the CDR3 reads TGTGCCAGCAGTAAACCCACAAGATACTATGGCTACACCTTC. Its protein is CASSKPTRYYGYTF.

The rearrangement joins TRBV5-1 to TRBJ1-2, with D tentatively TRBD1 (5 bases). The CDR3 has 14 amino acids. V was pared by 0 bases and J by 8 bases, with 14 bases between. Germline V lookup: CDR1 SGHRS, CDR2 YFSETQ. CDR3 in amino acids: CASSLVQGTDGYTF. The CDR3 coding sequence is TGCGCCAGCAGCTTGGTGCAGGGAACGGACGGCTACACCTTC.

The V call is TRBV7-8, the J call TRBJ2-3, with D perhaps TRBD1 (6 bases). The CDR3 consists of 15 residues. The V end was cut by 3 bases, the J end by 0 bases, with 10 bases between. In germline, CDR1 is SGHVS, CDR2 FQNEAQ. The DNA for the CDR3 is TGTGCCAGCAGCTTGAAAGGGGGTAGCACAGATACGCAGTATTTT. Its protein is CASSLKGGSTDTQYF.

The gene calls are TRBV5-4 and TRBJ1-5; D is uncertain. The germline V gene encodes CDR1 SGHNT and CDR2 YYREEE (reference sequence). V shed 1 base and J shed 4 bases, with 9 bases lying between them. This CDR3 is built from 14 residues. The CDR3 sequence is CASSLLGGNQPQHF. The CDR3 DNA is TGTGCCAGCAGCTTGCTTGGAGGAAATCAGCCCCAGCATTTT.

This clone has just a few counts. CDR3 loop: CASSLSSTGGEQYV. In nucleotides, the CDR3 is TGTGCCAGCAGTTTATCCTCGACAGGGGGGGAGCAGTACGTC. V and J are TRBV27 and TRBJ2-7; TRBD1 matches at 9 bases. The germline V gene encodes CDR1 MNHEY and CDR2 SMNVEV (reference sequence). CDR3 length: 14 residues. Germline trimming cut 0 bases from V and 7 bases from J; bases unmatched to any gene: 4.

This chain links TRBV28 with TRBJ1-1; TRBD1 is a possible D gene (6 bases). CDR3 size: 13 residues. Germline CDR1 MDHEN, CDR2 SYDVKM. V was cut by 7 bases and J by 5 bases, with 14 bases left in between. The CDR3, as DNA: TGTGCCAGCACCGTTAGGGGGGGGACTGAAGCTTTCTTT. Protein sequence: CASTVRGGTEAFF.

V is TRBV27 and J is TRBJ2-2; 9 bases agree with TRBD1. V lost 2 bases and J lost 5; bases outside the gene matches: 12. This CDR3 contains 18 residues. Germline-derived CDR1 and CDR2 are MNHEY and SMNVEV (reference sequence). The CDR3 sequence: CASSLRSGTGSKTGELFF. The CDR3 DNA reads TGTGCCAGCAGTTTACGTTCCGGGACAGGGAGTAAAACCGGGGAGCTGTTTTTT.

The V gene is TRBV27, the J gene TRBJ1-5; tentative D call: TRBD1 (6 bases). The germline V and J ends were trimmed by 6 bases and 10 bases, with 13 bases remaining between them. The CDR3 contains 12 residues. Germline loops: CDR1 MNHEY, CDR2 SMNVEV (reference sequence). The CDR3 here is CASSFTGNPQHF. The DNA of the CDR3 is TGTGCCAGCAGCTTTACAGGGAATCCCCAGCATTTT.

The genes are TRBV7-8 and TRBJ2-2, with TRBD2 matching over 15 bases. CDR1 and CDR2 (germline): SGHVS, FQNEAQ. V trimming: 5 bases; J trimming: 2 bases; junction bases outside the gene matches: 6. The CDR3 consists of 18 residues. The CDR3 loop is CASSRWTSGRANTGELFF. In DNA, the CDR3 is TGTGCCAGCAGCAGATGGACTAGCGGGAGGGCCAACACCGGGGAGCTGTTTTTT.

The gene calls are TRBV5-5 and TRBJ2-3, with a tentative D call TRBD1 (6 bases). The CDR3 has 14 amino acids. Trimming removed 5 bases from V and 1 base from J, with 11 bases in between. Germline-derived CDR1 and CDR2 are SGHKS and YYEKEE (reference sequence). The CDR3 coding sequence is TGTGCCAGCAGTCGTGACAGGCGCACAGATACGCAGTATTTT. It is translated as CASSRDRRTDTQYF.

The V gene is TRBV9, the J gene TRBJ2-1; the match to TRBD2 covers 7 bases. The CDR3 is 15 residues long. Trimming took 4 bases from V and 0 from J; bases not matched to a gene: 4. Germline CDR1 and CDR2: SGDLS and YYNGEE. In DNA, the CDR3 is TGTGCCAGCAGCCTACTAGCGACCTCCTACAATGAGCAGTTCTTC. Its translation is CASSLLATSYNEQFF.

The V call is TRBV7-2, the J call TRBJ1-3, with D tentatively TRBD1 (6 bases). The CDR3 covers 14 residues. The V end was cut by 2 bases, the J end by 4 bases, with 9 bases between. In germline, CDR1 is SGHTA, CDR2 FQGNSA. Here the CDR3 reads CASSLQGPGNTIYF. The CDR3 nucleotides are TGTGCCAGCAGCTTACAGGGGCCAGGAAACACCATATATTTT.

The J gene is TRBJ2-1, the V gene TRBV18; D might be TRBD1 (6 bases). Per the germline V gene, CDR1 is KGHSH and CDR2 is LQKENI. This CDR3 comprises 12 residues. Trimming removed 4 bases at V and 9 bases at J, with 10 bases between. CDR3 DNA: TGTGCCAGCTCACTTTCAGGGGTTGAGCAGTTCTTC. This encodes CASSLSGVEQFF.

The chain combines TRBV6-5 with TRBJ2-2; no clear D. The CDR3 extends over 13 amino acids. V lost 6 bases and J lost 8, with 13 bases in between. Germline values: CDR1 MNHEY, CDR2 SVGAGI. The CDR3 loop reads CASRPYTQGELFF. CDR3 nucleotides: TGTGCCAGCAGGCCTTACACGCAAGGGGAGCTGTTTTTT.